This TCR beta chain was captured by sequencing in a study of T cell repertoires in cytomegalovirus infection. About the research overall: In public TCR beta signatures, there were indications of both CMV infection and matching HLA type.

Germline lookup yields CDR1 SGHTA and CDR2 FQGNSA. The CDR3 length is 14 residues. The V and J ends lost 3 bases and 3 bases respectively, with 9 bases between them. Remarks on this clonotype: What it recognizes is unknown. A read error is possible here, since a much larger clone lies one base away.

MiXCR was run by TCRdb on the reads, yielding one entry per CDR3 protein. Of roughly 920,000 distinct CDR3 sequences listed, approximately 31% are singletons. This rearrangement joins TRBV7-2 to TRBJ1-5; D gene unclear. Sequenced here: cultured CD8+ T cells from PBMCs, sampled from culture after CMV antigen stimulation. The source of this sequence is a human donor in good health (CMV status not recorded). Some clones in this sample may be carry-over from other donors' samples. The CDR3, as DNA: TGTGCCAGCAGCTTTTCTTCTAACAATCAGCCCCAGCATTTT. Translated, it gives CASSFSSNNQPQHF.